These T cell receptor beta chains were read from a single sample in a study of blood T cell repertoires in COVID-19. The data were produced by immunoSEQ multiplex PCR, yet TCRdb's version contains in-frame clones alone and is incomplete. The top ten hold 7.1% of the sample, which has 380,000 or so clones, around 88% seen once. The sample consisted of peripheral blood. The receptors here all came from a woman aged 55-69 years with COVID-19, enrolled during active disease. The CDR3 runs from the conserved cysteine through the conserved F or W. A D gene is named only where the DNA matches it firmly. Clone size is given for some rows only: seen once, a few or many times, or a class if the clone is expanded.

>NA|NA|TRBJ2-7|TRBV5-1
CASSIPDSYYEQYF
TGCGCCAGCAGCATCCCGGACAGCTACTACGAGCAGTACTTC
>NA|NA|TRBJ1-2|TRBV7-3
CASSLTAGFGYTF
TGTGCCAGCAGCTTAACGGCGGGTTTCGGCTACACCTTC
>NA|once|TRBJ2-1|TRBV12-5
CASGLVLGQGYNEQFF
TGTGCTAGTGGTTTGGTACTTGGTCAGGGCTACAATGAGCAGTTCTTC
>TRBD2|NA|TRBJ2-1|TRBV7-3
CASSKSSGGIQFF
TGTGCCAGCAGCAAGTCTAGCGGGGGGATTCAGTTCTTC
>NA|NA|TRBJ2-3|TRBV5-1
CASSLREQANTQYF
TGCGCCAGCAGCTTAAGGGAACAGGCGAATACGCAGTATTTT
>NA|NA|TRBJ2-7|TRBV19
CASTRGGTYEQYF
TGTGCCAGTACGAGGGGGGGTACCTACGAGCAGTACTTC
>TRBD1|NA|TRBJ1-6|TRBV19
CASSIEDRGSYNSPLHF
TGTGCCAGTAGTATAGAAGACAGGGGCTCCTATAATTCACCCCTCCACTTT
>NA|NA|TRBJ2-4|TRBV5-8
CASSLQGIVGGIQYF
TGTGCCAGCAGCTTGCAGGGGATTGTCGGTGGCATTCAGTACTTC
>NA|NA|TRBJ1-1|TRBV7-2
CASSLTPGLSTEAFF
TGTGCCAGCAGCTTAACACCGGGGTTGAGCACTGAAGCTTTCTTT
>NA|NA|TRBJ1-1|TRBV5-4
CASSLGEGLNTEAFF
TGTGCCAGCAGCTTGGGGGAGGGGCTAAACACTGAAGCTTTCTTT
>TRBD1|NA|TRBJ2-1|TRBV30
CAWEGASYNEQFF
TGTGCCTGGGAGGGGGCTTCCTACAATGAGCAGTTCTTC
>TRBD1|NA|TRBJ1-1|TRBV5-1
CASSWGTANTEAFF
TGCGCCAGCAGCTGGGGGACAGCGAACACTGAAGCTTTCTTT
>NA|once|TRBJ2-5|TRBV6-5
CASSTGQRLQYF
TGTGCCAGCAGCACCGGCCAGCGCCTTCAGTACTTC
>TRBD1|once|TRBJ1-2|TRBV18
CASSPPRGDSYGYTF
TGTGCCAGCTCACCACCTCGAGGGGACAGCTATGGCTACACCTTC
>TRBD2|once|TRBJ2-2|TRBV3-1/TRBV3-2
CASSRWEGTGELFF
TGTGCCAGCAGCCGGTGGGAGGGCACCGGGGAGCTGTTTTTT
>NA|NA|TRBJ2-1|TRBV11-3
CASQGGSYNEQFF
TGTGCCAGCCAGGGTGGGTCCTACAATGAGCAGTTCTTC
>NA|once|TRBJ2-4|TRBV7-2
CASSISGGSGIQYF
TGTGCCAGCAGCATTTCTGGGGGCTCCGGGATTCAGTACTTC
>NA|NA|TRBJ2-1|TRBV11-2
CASSPTGTDEQFF
TGTGCCAGCAGCCCAACAGGGACCGATGAGCAGTTCTTC
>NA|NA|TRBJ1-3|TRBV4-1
CASSYSFGESGNTIYF
TGCGCCAGCAGCTACTCCTTCGGGGAATCTGGAAACACCATATATTTT
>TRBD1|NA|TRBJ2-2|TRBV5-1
CASSLRTGDTGELFF
TGCGCCAGCAGCTTAAGGACAGGGGACACCGGGGAGCTGTTTTTT
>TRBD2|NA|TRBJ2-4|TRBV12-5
CASGSGLAGGGNIQYF
TGTGCTAGTGGCTCCGGACTAGCGGGGGGCGGGAACATTCAGTACTTC
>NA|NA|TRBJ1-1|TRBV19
CASSRVLSEAFF
TGTGCCAGTAGCCGAGTACTGTCTGAAGCTTTCTTT
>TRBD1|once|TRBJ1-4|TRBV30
CAWSVGSLRGRLFF
TGTGCCTGGAGTGTGGGTTCCCTCAGGGGGAGACTGTTTTTT
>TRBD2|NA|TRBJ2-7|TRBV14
CASSQPSGGAQSYEQYF
TGTGCCAGCAGCCAACCTAGCGGGGGGGCCCAGTCCTACGAGCAGTACTTC
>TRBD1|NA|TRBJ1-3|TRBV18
CASSPGTGSGNTIYF
TGTGCCAGCTCACCCGGGACAGGTTCTGGAAACACCATATATTTT
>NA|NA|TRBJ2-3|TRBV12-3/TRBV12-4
CASSLSPADTQYF
TGTGCCAGCAGTTTATCCCCGGCAGATACGCAGTATTTT
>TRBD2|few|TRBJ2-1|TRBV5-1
CASKPGAGSGEQFF
TGCGCCAGCAAACCCGGAGCGGGGTCCGGTGAGCAGTTCTTC
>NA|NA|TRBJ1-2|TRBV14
CASSQDMGGYGYTF
TGTGCCAGCAGCCAAGATATGGGGGGCTATGGCTACACCTTC
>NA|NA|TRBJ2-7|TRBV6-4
CASSDSIGGEQYF
TGTGCCAGCAGTGACTCGATAGGAGGCGAGCAGTACTTC
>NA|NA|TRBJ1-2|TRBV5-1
CASSPSAGTNYGYTF
TGCGCCAGCAGCCCCTCCGCAGGTACTAACTATGGCTACACCTTC
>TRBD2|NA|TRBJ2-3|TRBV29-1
CSVETSGGITDTQYF
TGCAGCGTTGAGACTAGCGGGGGGATCACAGATACGCAGTATTTT
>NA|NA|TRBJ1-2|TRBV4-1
CASSQHLIKYFYGYTF
TGCGCCAGCAGCCAACACCTGATTAAGTACTTCTATGGCTACACCTTC
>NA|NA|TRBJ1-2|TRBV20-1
CSASQESFDYGYTF
TGCAGTGCTAGTCAGGAAAGTTTCGACTATGGCTACACCTTC
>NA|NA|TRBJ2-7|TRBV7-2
CASSLEPGESEQYF
TGTGCCAGCAGCTTAGAACCGGGAGAGTCCGAGCAGTACTTC
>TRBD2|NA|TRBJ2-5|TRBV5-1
CASSLSGGGGETQYF
TGCGCCAGCAGCTTGAGCGGGGGAGGTGGGGAGACCCAGTACTTC
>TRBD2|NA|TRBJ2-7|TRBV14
CASSQVAGGYEQYF
TGTGCCAGCAGCCAAGTAGCGGGGGGCTACGAGCAGTACTTC
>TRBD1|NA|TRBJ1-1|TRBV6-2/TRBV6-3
CASSYLPGQEAFF
TGTGCCAGCAGTTATCTACCGGGACAGGAAGCTTTCTTT
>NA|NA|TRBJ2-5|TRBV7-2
CASSLVATAGETQYF
TGTGCCAGCAGCTTAGTAGCGACGGCCGGGGAGACCCAGTACTTC
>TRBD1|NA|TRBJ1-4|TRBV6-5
CASSRDSKEKLFF
TGTGCCAGCAGTCGGGACAGTAAGGAAAAACTGTTTTTT
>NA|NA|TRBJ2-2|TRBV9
CASKTGNTGELFF
TGTGCCAGCAAGACAGGGAACACCGGGGAGCTGTTTTTT
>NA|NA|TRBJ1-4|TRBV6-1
CASSAQWSLGGEKLFF
TGTGCCAGCAGTGCGCAGTGGTCGCTAGGAGGGGAAAAACTGTTTTTT
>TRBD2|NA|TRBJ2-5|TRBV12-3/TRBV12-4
CASSPTSTETQYF
TGTGCCAGCAGTCCGACTAGCACAGAGACCCAGTACTTC
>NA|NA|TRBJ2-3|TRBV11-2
CASSHGEDTQYF
TGTGCCAGCAGCCACGGGGAGGATACGCAGTATTTT
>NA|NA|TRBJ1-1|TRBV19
CASSIYREEAFF
TGTGCCAGTAGTATATACAGGGAGGAAGCTTTCTTT
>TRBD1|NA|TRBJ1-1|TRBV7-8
CASSPMTGFKIEAFF
TGTGCCAGCAGCCCCATGACAGGGTTCAAGATTGAAGCTTTCTTT
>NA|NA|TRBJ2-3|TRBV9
CASSVGVTATDTQYF
TGTGCCAGCAGCGTAGGTGTGACAGCCACAGATACGCAGTATTTT
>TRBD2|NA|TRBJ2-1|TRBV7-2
CASSFTSGGYNEQFF
TGTGCCAGCAGCTTTACTAGCGGGGGGTACAATGAGCAGTTCTTC
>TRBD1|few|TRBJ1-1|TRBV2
CASNVRGHDTEAFF
TGTGCCAGCAACGTAAGGGGGCATGACACTGAAGCTTTCTTT
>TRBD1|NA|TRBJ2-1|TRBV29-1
CSGGQGGDEQFF
TGCAGCGGCGGACAGGGCGGGGATGAGCAGTTCTTC
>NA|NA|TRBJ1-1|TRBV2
CASSEARGGLRAFF
TGTGCCAGCAGTGAAGCGCGGGGGGGCTTGAGAGCTTTCTTT
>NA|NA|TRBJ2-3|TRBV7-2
CASSLWASREEDTQYF
TGTGCCAGCTCCCTGTGGGCTAGCAGGGAGGAAGATACGCAGTATTTT
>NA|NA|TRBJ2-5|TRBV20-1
CSASRLATQETQYF
TGCAGTGCTAGTAGGCTAGCGACGCAAGAGACCCAGTACTTC
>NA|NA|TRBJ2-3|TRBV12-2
CASRLAPPLAGGRGTQYF
TGTGCAAGTCGCTTAGCGCCCCCACTAGCGGGGGGAAGGGGCACGCAGTATTTT
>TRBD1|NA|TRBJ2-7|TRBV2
CASSYDRDEQYF
TGTGCCAGCAGTTACGACAGGGACGAGCAGTACTTC
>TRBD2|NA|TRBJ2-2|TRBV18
CASSPRTSGGSNTGELFF
TGTGCCAGCTCACCCCGGACTAGCGGGGGGTCAAACACCGGGGAGCTGTTTTTT
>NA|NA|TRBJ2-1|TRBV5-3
CARSPRGWAEQFF
TGTGCCAGAAGCCCACGGGGTTGGGCTGAGCAGTTCTTC